These 22 T cell receptor beta chains were all obtained from the same sample, sequenced in a study of ipilimumab plus nivolumab after autologous stem cell transplantation. Here immunoSEQ multiplex PCR was the method, and the copy in TCRdb shows in-frame clones only, minus some. The sample includes under 25,000 clones, roughly four fifths of them seen just once. The specimen comprised PBMCs, sampled in a trial of ipilimumab plus nivolumab as post-transplant consolidation. The receptor set was obtained from a male donor with diffuse large B-cell lymphoma.

The V and J genes are TRBV19 and TRBJ1-5, with TRBD1 matching over 7 bases. J was trimmed by 4 bases and V by 6 bases; bases with no gene match: 6. The CDR3 has 14 residues. From germline, CDR1 is LNHDA and CDR2 SQIVND (reference sequence). CDR3: CASRMTGSNQPQHF. The CDR3 region has the DNA TGTGCCAGTAGGATGACAGGGTCGAATCAGCCCCAGCATTTT.

The J gene is TRBJ1-3, the V gene TRBV19; no firm D call. Looked up from germline, CDR1 is LNHDA and CDR2 is SQIVND (reference sequence). Trimming took off 3 bases at V and 0 bases at J, with 6 bases between the two ends. The CDR3 runs to 14 residues. The CDR3 nucleotides read TGTGCCAGTAGTATTGGGAGCTCTGGAAACACCATATATTTT. It specifies CASSIGSSGNTIYF.

The chain couples TRBV4-1 to TRBJ1-3; D unresolved. The CDR3 extends over 14 amino acids. CDR1 MGHRA and CDR2 YSYEKL come from the germline V gene. V lost 5 bases and J 0 bases, leaving 8 bases between the germline ends. The chain's CDR3 is CASSIAPSGNTIYF. DNA for the CDR3: TGCGCCAGCAGCATAGCCCCCTCTGGAAACACCATATATTTT.

The chain has TRBV19 and TRBJ2-7; D gene uncertain. Germline CDR1 reads LNHDA; CDR2 reads SQIVND (reference sequence). The CDR3 sequence is 13 residues long. Trimming pared 3 bases from V and 1 base from J, leaving 7 bases between. CDR3 sequence: CASSMIGSYEQYF. The CDR3, as DNA: TGTGCCAGTAGTATGATTGGGTCCTACGAGCAGTACTTC.

The chain links TRBV7-8 to TRBJ1-1; D possibly corresponds to TRBD1 (6 bases). CDR3 size: 14 residues. In germline, CDR1 is SGHVS, CDR2 FQNEAQ. V dropped 1 base and J dropped 4 bases, with 10 bases sitting between them. DNA for the CDR3: TGTGCCAGCAGCTTAGGCAGGGGTAGCACTGAAGCTTTCTTT. Amino acid sequence: CASSLGRGSTEAFF.

The rearrangement joins TRBV7-6 to TRBJ2-7, with 10 bases aligning to TRBD2. The germline gives CDR1 SGHVS, CDR2 FNYEAQ. Trimming removed 3 bases from V and 2 bases from J; junction bases left unmatched: 7. The CDR3 is 16 residues long. CDR3 bases: TGTGCCAGCAGCTTGAATAGCGGGGGGTTCACCTACGAGCAGTACTTC. Protein product: CASSLNSGGFTYEQYF.

This rearrangement joins TRBV10-3 to TRBJ1-6; possible D gene TRBD1, 5 bases. CDR3 size: 14 residues. Germline CDR1 is ENHRY and CDR2 is SYGVKD. The V end was cut by 4 bases, the J end by 7 bases, with 11 bases between. CDR3 sequence: CAISAGRENSPLHF. CDR3 nucleotide sequence: TGTGCCATCAGTGCCGGCAGGGAGAATTCACCCCTCCACTTT.

The chain couples TRBV7-7 to TRBJ2-3, with TRBD1 identical over 9 bases. CDR3 size: 15 residues. Germline loops: CDR1 SSHAT, CDR2 FNYEAQ (reference sequence). V gave up 5 bases and J gave up 6 bases; unmatched junction bases: 9. CDR3 coding DNA: TGTGCCAGCAGCCCGGGGACAGGGCGTAGGGATACGCAGTATTTT. It is translated as CASSPGTGRRDTQYF.

This clone showed up just a few times. The chain is built from TRBV2 and TRBJ1-4; D is unresolved. Trimming stripped 5 bases from V and 3 bases from J, with 7 bases between. Germline values: CDR1 SNHLY, CDR2 FYNNEI. The CDR3 has 13 amino acids. The CDR3 DNA is TGTGCCAGCAGTCCTGGGGCTAATGAAAAACTGTTTTTT. Protein product: CASSPGANEKLFF.

The chain employs TRBV4-2 and TRBJ1-6, with D hard to call. Deletions cut 2 bases from V and 5 bases from J, with 1 base between. The CDR3 extends over 12 amino acids. Germline-derived CDR1 and CDR2 are LGHNA and YNFKEQ. DNA for the CDR3: TGTGCCAGCAGCCAAAATAATTCACCCCTCCACTTT. It codes for CASSQNNSPLHF.

Points on this clone: Within the sample, other DNA sequences also encode this same CDR3. The V gene is TRBV2, the J gene TRBJ1-2, with unresolved D. Germline values: CDR1 SNHLY, CDR2 FYNNEI. Trimming removed 3 bases from V and 2 bases from J, with 7 bases in between. The CDR3 covers 13 residues. The CDR3 spells CASSEGGNYGYTF. The CDR3, as DNA: TGTGCCAGCAGTGAGGGAGGAAACTATGGCTACACCTTC. The variable domain in full, completed from reference TRBV2 and TRBJ1-2, reads EPEVTQTPSHQVTQMGQEVILRCVPISNHLYFYWYRQILGQKVEFLVSFYNNEISEKSEIFDDQFSVERPDGSNFTLKIRSTKLEDSAMYFCASSEGGNYGYTFGSGTRLTVV.

The chain links TRBV6-1 to TRBJ2-4; 14 bases line up with TRBD2. The V segment lost 6 bases and the J segment 10 bases; nucleotides outside the gene matches: 8. The germline V gene encodes CDR1 MNHNS and CDR2 SASEGT. This CDR3 contains 15 residues. The CDR3 is CASSPTSGGAMIQYF. CDR3 coding DNA: TGTGCCAGCAGCCCGACTAGCGGGGGGGCCATGATTCAGTACTTC.

This clone was seen a handful of times. This chain uses TRBV27 with TRBJ2-3; 9 nucleotides match TRBD1. Germline V CDR1 and CDR2: MNHEY, SMNVEV (reference sequence). The CDR3 is 16 residues long. V gave up 3 bases and J gave up 0 bases; unmatched junction bases: 4. In nucleotides, the CDR3 is TGTGCCAGCAGTTTGGGACAGGGAGGTAGCACAGATACGCAGTATTTT. Residues: CASSLGQGGSTDTQYF.

The genes are TRBV15 and TRBJ2-2; D is possibly TRBD2 (5 bases). This CDR3 is 14 amino acids long. Trimming removed 1 base from V and 6 bases from J, with 9 bases in between. Germline lookup yields CDR1 LNHNV and CDR2 YYDKDF (reference sequence). In DNA, the CDR3 is TGTGCCACCAGCAGAGTGCAGCGGCCCGGGGAGCTGTTTTTT. This codes for CATSRVQRPGELFF.

This rearrangement joins TRBV4-1 to TRBJ1-3; no clear D gene. V lost 1 base and J 4 bases, leaving 20 bases between the germline ends. Germline CDR1 reads MGHRA; CDR2 reads YSYEKL. This CDR3 region has 18 residues. The CDR3 sequence: CASSQGTLGIGSGNTIYF. The CDR3 nucleotides read TGCGCCAGCAGCCAAGGAACCTTAGGGATAGGTTCGGGAAACACCATATATTTT.

This clone was observed once. This rearrangement joins TRBV7-3 to TRBJ2-1, with 7 bases matching TRBD2. The CDR3 runs 17 residues. The ends lost 1 base at V and 4 bases at J; junction bases unmatched: 10. CDR1 and CDR2 (germline): SGHTA, FQGTGA. The CDR3 sequence: CASSLKPRGAGYNEQFF. The CDR3 nucleotides read TGTGCCAGCAGCTTAAAGCCCCGGGGAGCGGGGTACAATGAGCAGTTCTTC.

The V call is TRBV6-6, the J call TRBJ2-5; 10 bases align to TRBD2. This CDR3 comprises 15 residues. V lost 4 bases, J lost 5 bases, and 7 bases stayed unmatched. Germline lookup yields CDR1 MNHNY and CDR2 SVGAGI (reference sequence). The CDR3 nucleotides read TGTGCCAGCAGTTCCCGAGCGGGGGGGCGGGAGACCCAGTACTTC. As protein: CASSSRAGGRETQYF.

This clone was found a few times. In DNA form, the CDR3 reads TGTGCCAGCAGGAGCGGGACTAGCCATTACAATGAGCAGTTCTTC. This codes for CASRSGTSHYNEQFF. The chain couples TRBV25-1 to TRBJ2-1; 9 positions agree with TRBD2. This CDR3 is 15 amino acids long. V dropped 6 bases and J dropped 4; count of bases not matched to a gene: 7. The V gene's germline CDR1 is MGHDK and CDR2 SYGVNS.

The genes are TRBV7-8 and TRBJ1-1; tentative D call: TRBD1 (5 bases). The CDR3 is 14 amino acids. Germline V gives CDR1 SGHVS, CDR2 FQNEAQ. V was cut by 3 bases and J by 1 base, with 9 bases left in between. CDR3: CASSFRQGNTEAFF. CDR3 DNA: TGTGCCAGCAGCTTCCGGCAGGGGAACACTGAAGCTTTCTTT.

This clone was counted once. This chain joins TRBV7-3 and TRBJ2-1; the D is unclear. V lost 1 base to trimming and J lost 9 bases, with 10 bases between them. CDR3 size: 13 residues. Germline-derived CDR1 and CDR2 are SGHTA and FQGTGA. CDR3 DNA sequence: TGTGCCAGCAGCTTAAGTACGGGTGCTGAGCAGTTCTTC. It encodes CASSLSTGAEQFF.

A few counts support this clone. The gene calls are TRBV2 and TRBJ1-2; D uncertain. V was pared by 2 bases and J by 4 bases, with 5 bases between. The CDR3 sequence is 12 residues long. Germline CDR1 and CDR2: SNHLY and FYNNEI. CDR3 protein: CASSEQSYGYTF. The CDR3 nucleotides are TGTGCCAGCAGTGAACAGTCCTATGGCTACACCTTC.

This clone came up once. This sequence joins TRBV13 and TRBJ2-2, with D tentatively TRBD1 or TRBD2 (6 bases each). The CDR3 spans 17 residues. Germline loops: CDR1 PRHDT, CDR2 FYEKMQ (reference sequence). V gave up 0 bases and J gave up 7 bases, with 18 bases separating them. The CDR3 spells CASSLGPRGQPGGELFF. CDR3 bases: TGTGCCAGCAGCTTAGGCCCACGGGGGCAGCCCGGCGGGGAGCTGTTTTTT. Complete variable domain (other parts from reference TRBV13 and TRBJ2-2): AAGVIQSPRHLIKEKRETATLKCYPIPRHDTVYWYQQGPGQDPQFLISFYEKMQSDKGSIPDRFSAQQFSDYHSELNMSSLELGDSALYFCASSLGPRGQPGGELFFGEGSRLTVL.